The clone carrying this T cell receptor beta chain occurred a few times. Using immunoSEQ multiplex PCR, the repertoire was profiled, and TCRdb retains in-frame clones only, with some absent. This sample has more than 60,000 clones, with around 69% found just once. These data are taken from a study of radiotherapy plus CTLA-4 blockade in lung cancer. CTLA-4 blockade using ipilimumab, together with focal radiation, was received by patients with chemo-refractory metastatic non-small-cell lung cancer. This CDR3 has 13 residues. Trimming removed 2 bases from V and 1 base from J, with 5 bases in between. Germline values: CDR1 MDHEN, CDR2 SYDVKM.

Here the sequenced sample was peripheral blood, taken from a patient treated with radiotherapy plus ipilimumab. This clonotype originated in a human donor with non-small cell lung cancer who had a complete response to radiotherapy plus ipilimumab. The chain joins TRBV28 to TRBJ1-1, with D unresolved. The CDR3 region has the DNA TGTGCCAGCAGTTTAAGAGGGAACACTGAAGCTTTCTTT. This sequence encodes CASSLRGNTEAFF. Looking up the rest from reference TRBV28 and TRBJ1-1 gives the full variable domain: DVKVTQSSRYLVKRTGEKVFLECVQDMDHENMFWYRQDPGLGLRLIYFSYDVKMKEKGDIPEGYSVSREKKERFSLILESASTNQTSMYLCASSLRGNTEAFFGQGTRLTVV.